A selection of T cell receptor beta chains follows, all from one sample in a study of cytomegalovirus exposure and HLA in healthy donors. Data came from immunoSEQ multiplex PCR; TCRdb stores just in-frame clones and leaves some out. This sample yields 60,000 to 80,000 clones, of which approximately 67% are seen a single time; about 3% belongs to the top ten. What was sequenced was PBMCs. The source of these receptors is a man younger than 45 in good health and CMV-seronegative. CDR3s include the opening cysteine and the closing phenylalanine or tryptophan. D genes are given only for firm matches. Clone size is stated in some rows and not others, as once, few, many or a class when expanded.

cdr3_length d_call j_call v_call clone_size cdr3_aa cdr3_nt
17 TRBD1 TRBJ1-6 TRBV14 - CASSQKLFRDRSSPLHF TGTGCCAGCAGCCAAAAACTATTCCGGGACAGAAGTTCACCCCTCCACTTT
14 TRBD2 TRBJ2-5 TRBV5-1 few CASSLVAGAETQYF TGCGCCAGCAGCTTGGTAGCGGGGGCAGAGACCCAGTACTTC
16 - TRBJ2-7 TRBV6-6 few CASRHIPDLTSYEQYF TGTGCCAGCAGACATATACCCGATTTGACAAGCTACGAGCAGTACTTC
14 - TRBJ2-7 TRBV19 - CASSIYEDSYEQYF TGTGCCAGTAGTATTTATGAGGATTCCTACGAGCAGTACTTC
10 - TRBJ1-6 TRBV19 - CATGGSPLHF TGTGCCACGGGAGGGTCACCCCTCCACTTT
16 TRBD2 TRBJ2-2 TRBV4-1 - CASSLSAGAGTGELFF TGCGCCAGCAGCCTCTCAGCGGGGGCGGGCACCGGGGAGCTGTTTTTT
14 TRBD1 TRBJ2-7 TRBV7-9 - CASSNRDSWYEQYF TGTGCCAGCAGCAACCGGGACAGTTGGTACGAGCAGTACTTC
17 - TRBJ2-4 TRBV7-8 few CASSSQTRAFIKNIQYF TGTGCCAGCAGCTCCCAAACCAGGGCGTTTATAAAAAACATTCAGTACTTC
13 - TRBJ2-7 TRBV6-1 - CASSGNRDYEQYF TGTGCCAGCAGTGGTAACAGGGATTACGAGCAGTACTTC
15 TRBD1 TRBJ2-7 TRBV27 few CASSFDGDRVYEQYF TGTGCCAGCAGTTTCGATGGGGACAGGGTCTACGAGCAGTACTTC
17 - TRBJ2-5 TRBV4-1 once CASSQSWRGGRRETQYF TGCGCCAGCAGCCAAAGTTGGAGGGGGGGCCGTCGTGAGACCCAGTACTTC
14 - TRBJ2-3 TRBV5-1 - CASGWAGTADTQYF TGCGCCAGCGGTTGGGCGGGGACAGCAGATACGCAGTATTTT
15 - TRBJ2-3 TRBV6-4 - CASSDSAGRTDTQYF TGTGCCAGCAGTGACTCAGCAGGGCGCACAGATACGCAGTATTTT
16 TRBD1 TRBJ2-7 TRBV4-2 - CASSQDEGQAYYEQYF TGTGCCAGCAGCCAAGATGAGGGACAGGCATACTACGAGCAGTACTTC
14 TRBD1 TRBJ2-1 TRBV6-5 - CASRLGQEYNEQFF TGTGCCAGCAGATTGGGACAGGAGTACAATGAGCAGTTCTTC
16 TRBD2 TRBJ2-3 TRBV4-2 - CASSQVTAGAPDTQYF TGTGCCAGCAGCCAAGTAACAGCGGGGGCCCCCGATACGCAGTATTTT
15 - TRBJ2-6 TRBV6-5 few CASSPRESGANVLTF TGTGCCAGCAGTCCTCGCGAGTCTGGGGCCAACGTCCTGACTTTC
14 TRBD1 TRBJ2-1 TRBV9 - CASSSGTGYNEQFF TGTGCCAGCAGCTCCGGGACAGGATACAATGAGCAGTTCTTC
12 - TRBJ1-1 TRBV6-5 - CASSPKGLEAFF TGTGCCAGCAGTCCTAAGGGACTTGAAGCTTTCTTT
12 - TRBJ2-5 TRBV2 - CASGEYQETQYF TGTGCCAGCGGAGAGTACCAAGAGACCCAGTACTTC
18 - TRBJ2-2 TRBV7-9 - CASSPTLGSEQGGGELFF TGTGCCAGCAGCCCAACCCTTGGGAGCGAGCAAGGGGGCGGGGAGCTGTTTTTT
12 - TRBJ1-1 TRBV18 few CASSKQNTEAFF TGTGCCAGCTCAAAACAGAACACTGAAGCTTTCTTT
15 TRBD1 TRBJ1-4 TRBV6-4 few CASSDPGQGAEKLFF TGTGCCAGCAGTGACCCGGGACAGGGGGCTGAAAAACTGTTTTTT
15 - TRBJ2-6 TRBV5-1 - CASSLDSSGANVLTF TGCGCCAGCAGCTTGGACAGCTCTGGGGCCAACGTCCTGACTTTC
11 - TRBJ2-1 TRBV5-1 - CASNSINEQFF TGCGCCAGCAACTCCATCAATGAGCAGTTCTTC
15 - TRBJ2-1 TRBV9 few CASSVDGASYNEQFF TGTGCCAGCAGCGTCGACGGAGCCTCCTACAATGAGCAGTTCTTC
14 - TRBJ1-1 TRBV18 - CASSLQGSVAEAFF TGTGCCAGCTCCCTTCAGGGGAGCGTCGCTGAAGCTTTCTTT
12 - TRBJ2-7 TRBV5-1 few CASSLTGTEQYF TGCGCCAGCAGCTTAACAGGGACCGAGCAGTACTTC
14 TRBD2 TRBJ2-7 TRBV9 - CASSETSGANEQYF TGTGCCAGCAGCGAGACTAGCGGGGCTAACGAGCAGTACTTC
15 TRBD1 TRBJ1-2 TRBV2 - CASSESGQGLYGYTF TGTGCCAGCAGTGAATCAGGACAGGGGCTCTATGGCTACACCTTC
14 - TRBJ2-3 TRBV6-5 - CASSYLTGVDTQYF TGTGCCAGCAGTTACTTAACGGGGGTTGATACGCAGTATTTT
14 - TRBJ2-7 TRBV11-3 - CASSDYQEPYEQYF TGTGCCAGCAGCGACTACCAAGAACCCTACGAGCAGTACTTC
15 - TRBJ2-5 TRBV5-4 once CASSESSLGGETQYF TGTGCCAGCAGCGAGAGTTCCCTGGGGGGAGAGACCCAGTACTTC
15 - TRBJ1-1 TRBV25-1 few CASSPEGQLRTEAFF TGTGCCAGCAGTCCCGAGGGACAACTCCGCACTGAAGCTTTCTTT
14 TRBD1 TRBJ1-2 TRBV18 once CASSPGQGANGYTF TGTGCCAGCTCACCTGGACAGGGGGCGAATGGCTACACCTTC
13 - TRBJ1-2 TRBV7-6 - CASSLSGLYGYTF TGTGCCAGCAGCTTATCAGGCCTCTATGGCTACACCTTC
12 - TRBJ1-2 TRBV2 few CASSADSYGYTF TGTGCCAGCAGCGCGGACAGCTATGGCTACACCTTC
14 TRBD1 TRBJ2-7 TRBV2 few CASREDRGLYEQYF TGTGCCAGCAGGGAGGACAGGGGGCTCTACGAGCAGTACTTC
16 TRBD1 TRBJ1-1 TRBV4-1 few CASSQTPLDRDTEAFF TGCGCCAGCAGCCAAACCCCGTTAGACAGGGACACTGAAGCTTTCTTT
14 TRBD2 TRBJ2-4 TRBV11-2 once CASSKKRDKNIQYF TGTGCCAGCAGCAAAAAGCGGGACAAAAACATTCAGTACTTC
16 TRBD1 TRBJ2-7 TRBV6-1 few CASSDTGTGGIYEQYF TGTGCCAGCAGTGACACCGGGACAGGGGGCATCTACGAGCAGTACTTC
14 TRBD2 TRBJ2-1 TRBV7-8 - CASSFPGTTGEQFF TGTGCCAGCAGCTTCCCCGGGACTACTGGTGAGCAGTTCTTC
13 - TRBJ1-2 TRBV27 few CASSLSRFDGYTF TGTGCCAGCAGTTTAAGCAGGTTCGATGGCTACACCTTC
15 TRBD1 TRBJ2-5 TRBV6-5 - CASSYSAGGPETQYF TGTGCCAGCAGTTACTCGGCAGGGGGCCCAGAGACCCAGTACTTC
16 TRBD2 TRBJ2-1 TRBV4-2 many CASSQGTSGEYNEQFF TGTGCCAGCAGCCAAGGGACTAGCGGCGAGTACAATGAGCAGTTCTTC
11 - TRBJ2-5 TRBV2 - CVSTDFGTQYF TGTGTCAGCACCGATTTCGGGACCCAGTACTTC